This T cell receptor beta chain was sequenced for a study of beta chain features in type 1 diabetes. The isolated RNA, all of it, was reverse transcribed, so expressed TCRB transcripts were what got sequenced. Clones were sequenced by immunoSEQ multiplex PCR, and TCRdb holds only the in-frame ones, with some missing. The top ten hold about 0.025% of the sample, which has hundreds of thousands of clones, roughly 16% seen once. A CD45RO/CCR7/CD25/CD127/CD95/CD27 panel sorted naive, central memory, regulatory and stem cell-like memory CD4+ cells. The material sequenced was naive CD4+ T cells from blood. The origin of this receptor is a woman aged 18-30 years in good health.

The CDR3 DNA sequence: TGTGCCAGTAGTGCGTCGGACAGATCAAACTATGGCTACACCTTC. Amino acid sequence: CASSASDRSNYGYTF. The chain combines TRBV19 with TRBJ1-2, with D tentatively TRBD1 (6 bases). The V gene lost 5 bases and the J gene lost 2 bases, with 15 bases spanning the gap. CDR1 is LNHDA, CDR2 SQIVND, per germline (reference sequence). The CDR3 is 15 residues long.